This T cell receptor beta chain was captured by sequencing in a study of T cells in narcolepsy. General study results and limits: Comparing one patient's CSF and blood CD4+ clonotypes highlighted HCRT- and TRIB2-specific autoreactive clonotypes.

Germline CDR1 reads GTSNPN; CDR2 reads SVGIG (reference sequence). This CDR3 comprises 13 residues. The V gene lost 2 bases and the J gene lost 3 bases, with 10 bases spanning the gap. Turning to this clone: What it binds is not known.

Sequencing used immunoSEQ multiplex PCR; TCRdb keeps in-frame clones, though not all of them. The repertoire holds tens of thousands of clones, with roughly four fifths as singletons. The TCR sequence derives from a human donor in good health. The chain is built from TRBV30 and TRBJ1-1; a weak D match, TRBD1 (5 bases). Material: memory (CD45RA-) CD4+ T cells from blood. The CDR3 reads CAWSQDRHTEAFF. As DNA, the CDR3 is TGTGCCTGGAGTCAAGACAGACACACTGAAGCTTTCTTT.